This T cell receptor (beta chain) came from a study of T cell repertoires in cytomegalovirus infection (dated by TCRdb to about 2019). With regard to the full study: Because public TCR beta signatures pointed to carriage of CMV infection together with the matching HLA type, the HLA type of each donor mattered for the analysis.

A note on this clonotype: The clone's antigen remains unknown. Base quality data are lacking; no much larger clone is found one base away.

TCRdb shows the sequencer as Illumina HiSeq 1500. TCRdb trimmed the raw reads at Q25, called clones with MiXCR and kept productive beta chains. CDR3 protein duplicates are merged, each entry listing the most common genes and DNA. The sample yields more than 85,000 distinct CDR3 sequences; more than 20% were counted once. The ten most abundant clones make up about 39% of the sample. Beyond this particular receptor, the publication reports: The ex vivo response was dominated by HLA-C-restricted CMV-specific TCR beta clonotypes, and the single most frequent clonotype in two of eight donors was supplied by these HLA-C-restricted clonotypes. In both this cohort and an independent cohort of 352 donors, the cumulative frequency of public TCR beta family members distinguished carriers of CMV infection plus the relevant HLA type.

Specimen: CD8+ T cells from PBMCs. The clonotype was recovered from a human donor in good health (CMV status not recorded). Some clones in this sample may be carry-over from other donors' samples.

The CDR3 region reads CASSPAGQGNLLRPQHF. The nucleotide sequence is given as TGTGCCAGCAGTCCGGCGGGACAGGGAAACTTACTAAGGCCCCAGCATTTT. This receptor chain uses TRBV28 and TRBJ1-5; 9 middle bases align to TRBD1. The CDR3 covers 17 residues, taking in both the cysteine and the phenylalanine. This entry keeps only the CDR3 DNA: 51 bases, framed from base 1. For this chain, trimming is 5 bases at the V end and 9 bases at the J end, and the number of junction bases without a gene match is 17. Per the germline V gene, MDHEN is the CDR1 and SYDVKM is the CDR2.